This TCR beta chain appears in the sequencing data of a study of T-cell reconstitution after alpha-beta-depleted transplantation in children. V was cut by 7 bases and J by 0 bases, with 12 bases left in between. Germline CDR1 and CDR2: WSHSY and SAAADI. This CDR3 contains 14 residues. Researchers prepared the TCRbeta library using unique molecular identifiers, the study reports. TCRdb used MiXCR to reprocess the PCR reads, holding one entry per CDR3 protein. The table has about 350,000 distinct CDR3 sequences, about an eighth seen once. This clonotype was observed at least ten times. Specimen: PBMCs, collected from the stem cell graft. The clonotype was recovered from a human donor who donated a stem cell graft to a child with Fanconi anemia. This chain links TRBV10-2 with TRBJ1-1, with D tentatively TRBD1 (5 bases). The CDR3 sequence: CASTGGGMNTEAFF. DNA for the CDR3: TGCGCCAGCACGGGGGGAGGTATGAACACTGAAGCTTTCTTT.